This T cell receptor (beta chain) came from a study of control samples from healthy donors and cancer patients. The repertoire was sequenced with immunoSEQ multiplex PCR; TCRdb's copy has only in-frame clones and lacks some. This table holds 170,000 or so clones, roughly 93% found once. The CDR3 consists of 14 residues. CDR1 is SQVTM and CDR2 is ANQGSEA in the germline V gene. Deletions cut 5 bases from V and 0 bases from J, with 14 bases between. The sequenced sample consisted of blood. The origin of this receptor is a man aged 18 to 29 in good health. The V and J genes are TRBV29-1 and TRBJ2-7; D possibly corresponds to TRBD1 (6 bases). CDR3 nucleotides: TGCAGCGTTACCCAGGGGAGCCTCTCCTACGAGCAGTACTTC. It specifies CSVTQGSLSYEQYF.